This record concerns one T cell receptor (beta chain) sequence. Germline V gene data show CDR1 as SGHVS and CDR2 as FQNEAQ. This CDR3 comprises 15 residues. The V end lost 7 bases, the J end lost 3 bases, and 17 bases lay between the germline ends. The sample belongs to a study of T cell responses to AZD1222 COVID-19 vaccine. Clones were read by immunoSEQ multiplex PCR, and TCRdb kept only the in-frame ones, dropping some. The repertoire has roughly 93,000 clones, around 90% of them found once; the top ten carry under 30%. The sample consisted of peripheral blood, taken on day 0 of AZD1222 vaccination. The TCR comes from an adult in good health. This sequence joins TRBV7-8 and TRBJ2-3; a weak D match, TRBD2 (6 bases). In DNA form, the CDR3 reads TGTGCCAGCATCCTAGGGAGGTCAACAACAGATACGCAGTATTTT. This gives the protein CASILGRSTTDTQYF.